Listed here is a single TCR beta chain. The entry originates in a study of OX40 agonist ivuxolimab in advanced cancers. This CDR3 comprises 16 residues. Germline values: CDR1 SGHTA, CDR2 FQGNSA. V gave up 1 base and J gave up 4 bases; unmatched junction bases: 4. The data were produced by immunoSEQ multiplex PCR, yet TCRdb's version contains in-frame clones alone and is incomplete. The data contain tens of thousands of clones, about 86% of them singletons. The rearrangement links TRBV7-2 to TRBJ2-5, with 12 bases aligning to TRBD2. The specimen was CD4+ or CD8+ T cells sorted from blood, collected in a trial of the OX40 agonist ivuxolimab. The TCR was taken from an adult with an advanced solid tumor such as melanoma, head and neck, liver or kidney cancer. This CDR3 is CASSLGWGLAGETQYF. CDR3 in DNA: TGTGCCAGCAGCTTAGGATGGGGACTAGCGGGAGAGACCCAGTACTTC. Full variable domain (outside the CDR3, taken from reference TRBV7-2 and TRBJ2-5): GAGVSQSPSNKVTEKGKDVELRCDPISGHTALYWYRQSLGQGLEFLIYFQGNSAPDKSGLPSDRFSAERTGGSVSTLTIQRTQQEDSAVYLCASSLGWGLAGETQYFGPGTRLLVL.